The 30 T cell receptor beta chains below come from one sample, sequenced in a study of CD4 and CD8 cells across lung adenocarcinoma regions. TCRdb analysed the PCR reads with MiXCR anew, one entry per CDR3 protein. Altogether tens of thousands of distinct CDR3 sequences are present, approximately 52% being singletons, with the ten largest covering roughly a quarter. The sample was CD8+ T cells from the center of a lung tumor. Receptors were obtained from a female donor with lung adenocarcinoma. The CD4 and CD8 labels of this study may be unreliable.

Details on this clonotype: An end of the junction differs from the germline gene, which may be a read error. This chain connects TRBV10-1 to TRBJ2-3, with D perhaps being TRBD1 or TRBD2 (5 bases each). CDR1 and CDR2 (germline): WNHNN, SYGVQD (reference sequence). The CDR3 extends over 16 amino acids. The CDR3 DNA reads TGCGCCAGCAGTGACTCGGGGCTGTCAGTCACAGACACGCAGTATTTT. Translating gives CASSDSGLSVTDTQYF.

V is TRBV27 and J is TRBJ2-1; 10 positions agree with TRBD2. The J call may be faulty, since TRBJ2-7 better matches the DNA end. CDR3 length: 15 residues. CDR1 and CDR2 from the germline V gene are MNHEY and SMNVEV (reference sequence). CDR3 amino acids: CASSLQREGFNEQYF. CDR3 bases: TGTGCCAGCAGTTTACAGCGGGAGGGCTTCAACGAGCAGTACTTC.

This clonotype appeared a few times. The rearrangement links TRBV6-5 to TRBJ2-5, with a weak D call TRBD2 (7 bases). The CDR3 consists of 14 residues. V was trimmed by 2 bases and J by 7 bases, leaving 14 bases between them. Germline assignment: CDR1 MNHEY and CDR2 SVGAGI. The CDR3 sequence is CASSYTQGGGTQYF. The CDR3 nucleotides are TGTGCCAGCAGTTACACTCAAGGGGGGGGGACCCAGTACTTC.

This CDR3 reads CAGGPGGRDQDTQYF. CDR3 sequence (DNA): TGTGCCGGGGGGCCCGGGGGCCGGGACCAAGATACGCAGTACTTC. The chain recombines TRBV6-4 with TRBJ2-5; D assignment may be TRBD1 or TRBD2 (6 bases each). Germline lookup yields CDR1 MRHNA and CDR2 SNTAGT. Trimming removed 11 bases at V and 11 bases at J, with 30 bases between. This CDR3 contains 15 residues.

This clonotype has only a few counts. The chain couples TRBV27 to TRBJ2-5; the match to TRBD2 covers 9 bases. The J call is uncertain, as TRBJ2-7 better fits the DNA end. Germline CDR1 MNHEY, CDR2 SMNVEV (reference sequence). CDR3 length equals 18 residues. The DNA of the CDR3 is TGTGCCAGCAGCCCACTTGGGGGACCGCGGGAGGGGACCTACGAGCAGTACGTC. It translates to CASSPLGGPREGTYEQYV.

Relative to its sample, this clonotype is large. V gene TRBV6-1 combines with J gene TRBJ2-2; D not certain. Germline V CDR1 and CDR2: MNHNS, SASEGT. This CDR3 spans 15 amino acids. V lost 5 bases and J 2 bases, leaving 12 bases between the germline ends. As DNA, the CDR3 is TGTGCCAGCAGTAGCGCTAGAATAAACACCGGGGAGCTGTTTTTT. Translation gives CASSSARINTGELFF.

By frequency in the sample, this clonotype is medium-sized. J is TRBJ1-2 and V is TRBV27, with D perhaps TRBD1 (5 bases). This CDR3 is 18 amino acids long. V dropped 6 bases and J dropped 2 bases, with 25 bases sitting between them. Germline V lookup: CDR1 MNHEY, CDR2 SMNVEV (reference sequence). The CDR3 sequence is CASRTSVMSGLSNYGYTF. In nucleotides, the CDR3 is TGTGCCAGCAGAACTTCCGTTATGTCGGGACTGAGCAACTATGGCTACACCTTC.

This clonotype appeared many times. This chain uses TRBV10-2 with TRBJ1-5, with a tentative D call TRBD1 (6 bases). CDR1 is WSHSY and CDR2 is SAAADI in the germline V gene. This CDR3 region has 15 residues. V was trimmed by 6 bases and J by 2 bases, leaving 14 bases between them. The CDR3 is CASRSTGSGNQPQHF. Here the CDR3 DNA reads TGCGCCAGCAGATCCACAGGGTCGGGCAATCAGCCCCAGCATTTT.

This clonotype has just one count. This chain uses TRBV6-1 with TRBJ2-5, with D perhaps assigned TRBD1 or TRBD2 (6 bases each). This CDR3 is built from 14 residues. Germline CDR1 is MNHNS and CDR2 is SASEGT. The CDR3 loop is CAGMGGRDRKTQYF. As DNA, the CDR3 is TGTGCGGGCATGGGGGGCCGTGACCGAAAGACCCAGTACTTC.

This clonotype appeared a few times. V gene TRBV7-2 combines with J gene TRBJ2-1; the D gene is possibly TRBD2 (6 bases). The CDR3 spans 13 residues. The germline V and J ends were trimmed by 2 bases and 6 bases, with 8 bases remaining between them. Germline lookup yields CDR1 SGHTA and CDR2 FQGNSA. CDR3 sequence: CASSLIGSNEQFF. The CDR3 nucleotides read TGTGCCAGCAGCTTAATCGGGAGCAATGAGCAGTTCTTC.

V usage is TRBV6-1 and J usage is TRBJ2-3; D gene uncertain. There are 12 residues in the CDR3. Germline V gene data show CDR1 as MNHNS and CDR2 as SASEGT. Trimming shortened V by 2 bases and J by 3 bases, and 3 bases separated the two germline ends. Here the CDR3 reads CASSETTDTQYF. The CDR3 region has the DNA TGTGCCAGCAGTGAAACAACAGATACGCAGTATTTT.

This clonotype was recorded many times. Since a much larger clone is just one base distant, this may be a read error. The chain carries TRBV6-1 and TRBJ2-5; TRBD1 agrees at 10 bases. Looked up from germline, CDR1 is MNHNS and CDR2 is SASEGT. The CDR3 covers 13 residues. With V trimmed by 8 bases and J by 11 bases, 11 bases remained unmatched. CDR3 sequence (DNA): TGTGCCAGCCTGAGACAGGGGGCGAATGAGCAGTACTTC. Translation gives CASLRQGANEQYF.

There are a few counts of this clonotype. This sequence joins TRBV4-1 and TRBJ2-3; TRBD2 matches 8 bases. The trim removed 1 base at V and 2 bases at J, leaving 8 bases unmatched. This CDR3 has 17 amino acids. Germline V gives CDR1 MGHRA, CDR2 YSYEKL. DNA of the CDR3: TGCGCCAGCAGCCAAGGAGCAGCGGGAGCGTCCACAGATACGCAGTATTTT. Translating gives CASSQGAAGASTDTQYF.

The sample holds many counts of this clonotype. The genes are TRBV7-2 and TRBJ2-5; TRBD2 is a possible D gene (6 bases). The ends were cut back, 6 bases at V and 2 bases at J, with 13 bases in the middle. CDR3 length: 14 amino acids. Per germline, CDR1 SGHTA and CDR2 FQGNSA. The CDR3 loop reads CASRGSGRQETQYF. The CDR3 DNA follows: TGTGCCAGCAGAGGGAGCGGGCGACAAGAGACCCAGTACTTC.

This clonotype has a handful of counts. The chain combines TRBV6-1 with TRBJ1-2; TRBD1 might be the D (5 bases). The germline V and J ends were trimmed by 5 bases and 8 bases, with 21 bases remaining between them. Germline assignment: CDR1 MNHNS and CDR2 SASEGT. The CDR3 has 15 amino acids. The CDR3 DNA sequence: TGTGCCAGCAGTCAACGTCCCGACGGGGGGGAGGGCTACACCTTC. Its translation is CASSQRPDGGEGYTF.

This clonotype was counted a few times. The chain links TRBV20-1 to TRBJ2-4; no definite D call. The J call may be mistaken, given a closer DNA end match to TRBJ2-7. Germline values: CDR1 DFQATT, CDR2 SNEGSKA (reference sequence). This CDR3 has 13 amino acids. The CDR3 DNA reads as TGCAGTGCTAGAGATGGATATACCTACGAGCAGTACTTC. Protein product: CSARDGYTYEQYF.

The CDR3 DNA reads as TGTGCCAGCAGCCAGAGCGGGAGGGGACCGTACAATGAGCAGTTCTTC. Protein sequence: CASSQSGRGPYNEQFF. The genes are TRBV3-1 and TRBJ2-1; 10 nucleotides match TRBD2. The CDR3 covers 16 residues. Trimming cost V 3 bases and J 4 bases; bases outside gene matches: 6. Per germline, CDR1 LGHDT and CDR2 YNNKEL (reference sequence).

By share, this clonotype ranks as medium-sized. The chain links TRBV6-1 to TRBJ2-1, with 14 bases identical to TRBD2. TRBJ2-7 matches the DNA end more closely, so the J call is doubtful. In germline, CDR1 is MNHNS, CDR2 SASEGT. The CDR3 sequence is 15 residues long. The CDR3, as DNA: TGTGCCAGCAGTGGAGAGGGACTAGCGGGAGCGGGGCAGTACTTC. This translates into CASSGEGLAGAGQYF.

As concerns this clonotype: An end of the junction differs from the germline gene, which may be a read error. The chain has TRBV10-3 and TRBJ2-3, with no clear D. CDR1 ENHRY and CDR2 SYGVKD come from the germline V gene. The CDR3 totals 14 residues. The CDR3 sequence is CPAPGPWTTDTQYF. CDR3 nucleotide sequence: TGCCCCGCTCCGGGTCCGTGGACCACAGATACGCAGTACTTT.

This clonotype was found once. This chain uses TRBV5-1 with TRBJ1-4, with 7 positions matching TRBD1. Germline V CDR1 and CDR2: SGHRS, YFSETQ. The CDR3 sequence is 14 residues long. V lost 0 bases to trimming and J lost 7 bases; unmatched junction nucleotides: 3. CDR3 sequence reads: CASSLGQGGEKLFF. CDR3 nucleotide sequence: TGCGCCAGCAGCTTGGGACAGGGAGGTGAAAAACTGTTTTTT.

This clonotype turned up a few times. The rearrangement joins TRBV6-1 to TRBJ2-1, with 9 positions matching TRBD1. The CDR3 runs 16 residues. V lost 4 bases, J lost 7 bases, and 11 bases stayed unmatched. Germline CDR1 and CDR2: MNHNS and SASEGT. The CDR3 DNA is TGTGCCAGCAGTGTCCCGGGGGACAGGGATGAAAATGAGCAGTTCTTC. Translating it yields CASSVPGDRDENEQFF.

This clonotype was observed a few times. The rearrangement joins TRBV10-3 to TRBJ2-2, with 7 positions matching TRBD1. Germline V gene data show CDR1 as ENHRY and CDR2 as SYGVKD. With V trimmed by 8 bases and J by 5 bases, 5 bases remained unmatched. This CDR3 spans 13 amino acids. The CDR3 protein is CAIRDSPTGELFF. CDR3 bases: TGTGCCATCCGGGACAGTCCAACCGGGGAGCTGTTTTTT.

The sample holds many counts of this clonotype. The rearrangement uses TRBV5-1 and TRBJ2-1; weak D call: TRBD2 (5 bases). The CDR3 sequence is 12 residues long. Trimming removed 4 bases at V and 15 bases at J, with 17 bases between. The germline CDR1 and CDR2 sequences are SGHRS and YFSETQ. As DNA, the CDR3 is TGCGCCAGCAGCCCCGATGGCAAGCTAGCGTTCTTC. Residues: CASSPDGKLAFF.

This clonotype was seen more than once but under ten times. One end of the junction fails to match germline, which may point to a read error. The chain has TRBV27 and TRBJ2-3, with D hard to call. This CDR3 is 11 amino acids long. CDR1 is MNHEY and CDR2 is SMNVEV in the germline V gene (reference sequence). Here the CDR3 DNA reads TGTGGCCGCGGTCCTCCAAATATTCAGTATTTC. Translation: CGRGPPNIQYF.

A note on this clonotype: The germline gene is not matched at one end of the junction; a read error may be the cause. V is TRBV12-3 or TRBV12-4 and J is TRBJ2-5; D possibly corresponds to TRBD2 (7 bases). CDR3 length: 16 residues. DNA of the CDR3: TGTGCCAGCGGGGGGGCTGGCGGCCAGGGGCAAGAGACGCAGTACTTC. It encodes CASGGAGGQGQETQYF.

The CDR3 is CASSEYGTGETQYF. In DNA, the CDR3 is TGTGCCAGCAGTGAATACGGGACGGGGGAGACCCAGTACTTC. The chain carries TRBV6-1 and TRBJ2-5, with D perhaps assigned TRBD1 or TRBD2 (5 bases each). V was cut by 2 bases and J by 5 bases, with 12 bases left in between. Germline CDR1 reads MNHNS; CDR2 reads SASEGT. The CDR3 has 14 residues.

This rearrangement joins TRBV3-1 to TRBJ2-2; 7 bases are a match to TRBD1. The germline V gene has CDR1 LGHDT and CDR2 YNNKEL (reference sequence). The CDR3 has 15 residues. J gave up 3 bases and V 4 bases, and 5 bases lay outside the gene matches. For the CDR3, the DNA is TGTGCCAGCAGCCCGTGGGACAGAGACACCGGGGAGCTGTTTTTT. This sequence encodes CASSPWDRDTGELFF.

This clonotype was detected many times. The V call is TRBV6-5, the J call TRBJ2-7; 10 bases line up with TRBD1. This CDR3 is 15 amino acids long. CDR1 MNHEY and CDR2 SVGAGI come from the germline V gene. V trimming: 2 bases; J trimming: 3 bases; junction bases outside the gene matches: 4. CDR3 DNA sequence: TGTGCCAGCAGTTACCGGGGGACAGGGGACTACGAGCAGTACGTC. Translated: CASSYRGTGDYEQYV.

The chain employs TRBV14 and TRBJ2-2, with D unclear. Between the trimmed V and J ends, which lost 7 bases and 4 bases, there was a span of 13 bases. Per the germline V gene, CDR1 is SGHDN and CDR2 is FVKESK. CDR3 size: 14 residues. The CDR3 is CASNHIIGTGELFF. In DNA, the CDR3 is TGTGCCAGCAACCACATTATCGGCACCGGGGAGCTGTTTTTT.

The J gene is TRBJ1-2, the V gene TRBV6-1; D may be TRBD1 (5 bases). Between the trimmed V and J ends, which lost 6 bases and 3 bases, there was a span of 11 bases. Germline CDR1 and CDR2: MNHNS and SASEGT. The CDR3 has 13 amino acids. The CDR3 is CASRAQTDYGYTF. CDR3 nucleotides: TGTGCCAGCAGGGCCCAGACAGACTATGGCTACACCTTC.